Described below is a single TCR beta chain sequence and its context. As yet, its antigen is unknown. TCRdb keeps only in-frame clones here, not all; method: immunoSEQ multiplex PCR. The sample consists of over 150,000 clones, more than 75% of them appearing once. The data originate from a study of T cell responses to AZD1222 COVID-19 vaccine. Broader study findings: Nearly half of spike-specific TCRs reportedly target unmutated variant regions. Receipt of two AZD1222 doses was followed by a rise in Spike-specific TCR breadth and depth. Spike was spanned by vaccine-associated CD4 TCRs, with dominance at 160-218 and 743-854. It should be noted that donors were predominantly white British and more often female, and clonal diversity was possibly underestimated.

This CDR3 has 14 residues. The junction had 5 bases not matched to a gene; V was cut back by 4 bases and J by 4 bases. Germline values: CDR1 SGHRS, CDR2 YFSETQ. The sequence was collected from an adult who received the AZD1222 COVID-19 vaccine. The V call is TRBV5-1, the J call TRBJ1-2, with 9 bases identical to TRBD1. Sequencing was performed on peripheral blood, taken 28 days after the second AZD1222 dose. The CDR3 DNA follows: TGCGCCAGCAGCCCGGAGGGACAGGGCTATGGCTACACCTTC. Translation: CASSPEGQGYGYTF.